This T cell receptor beta chain was captured in a study of T cell changes during pregnancy in multiple sclerosis. The data were produced by immunoSEQ multiplex PCR, yet TCRdb's version contains in-frame clones alone and is incomplete. Counted here are about 68,000 clones, 91% occurring once; the ten biggest clones make up approximately 0.84%. The receptor's source is a female donor with multiple sclerosis, enrolled in a pregnancy study. The input for sequencing was peripheral blood, taken in the second trimester of pregnancy.

CDR3 DNA sequence: TGTGCCAGCAGTTACATATCACAGGGTGACATTCTGTTTTTT. Amino acids: CASSYISQGDILFF. V and J are TRBV6-6 and TRBJ1-4; tentatively, D is TRBD1 (6 bases). Trimming shortened V by 2 bases and J by 14 bases, and 18 bases separated the two germline ends. Germline lookup yields CDR1 MNHNY and CDR2 SVGAGI (reference sequence). The CDR3 spans 14 residues.